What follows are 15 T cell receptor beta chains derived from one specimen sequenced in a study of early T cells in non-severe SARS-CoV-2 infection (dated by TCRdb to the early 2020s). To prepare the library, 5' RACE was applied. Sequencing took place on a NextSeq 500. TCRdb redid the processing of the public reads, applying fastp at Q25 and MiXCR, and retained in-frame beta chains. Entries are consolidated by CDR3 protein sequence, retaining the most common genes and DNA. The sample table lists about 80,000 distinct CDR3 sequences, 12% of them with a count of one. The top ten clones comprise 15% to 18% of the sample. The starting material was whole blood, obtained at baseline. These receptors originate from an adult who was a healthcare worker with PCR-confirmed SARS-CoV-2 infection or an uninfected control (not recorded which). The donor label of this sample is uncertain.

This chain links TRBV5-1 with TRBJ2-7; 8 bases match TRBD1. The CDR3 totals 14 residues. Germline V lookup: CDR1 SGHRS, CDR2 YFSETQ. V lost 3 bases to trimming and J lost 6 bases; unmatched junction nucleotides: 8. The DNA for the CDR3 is TGCGCCAGCAGCTCTCGGACAGGGATGATCGAGCAGTACTTC. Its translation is CASSSRTGMIEQYF. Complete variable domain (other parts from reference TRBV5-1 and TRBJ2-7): KAGVTQTPRYLIKTRGQQVTLSCSPISGHRSVSWYQQTPGQGLQFLFEYFSETQRNKGNFPGRFSGRQFSNSRSEMNVSTLELGDSALYLCASSSRTGMIEQYFGPGTRLTVT.

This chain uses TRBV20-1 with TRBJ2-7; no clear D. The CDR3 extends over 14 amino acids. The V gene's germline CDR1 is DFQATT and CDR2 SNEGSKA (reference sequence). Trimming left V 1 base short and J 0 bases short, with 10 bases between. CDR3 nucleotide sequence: TGCAGTGCTAGAGGGGCGCGGACCTCCTACGAGCAGTACTTC. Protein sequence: CSARGARTSYEQYF.

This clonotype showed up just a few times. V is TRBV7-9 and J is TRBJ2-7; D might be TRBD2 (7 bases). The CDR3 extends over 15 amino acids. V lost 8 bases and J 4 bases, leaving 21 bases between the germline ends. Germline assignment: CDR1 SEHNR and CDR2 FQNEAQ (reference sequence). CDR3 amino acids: CASSSFFGGQYEQYF. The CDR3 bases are TGTGCCAGCTCCTCCTTTTTCGGGGGGCAGTACGAGCAGTACTTC.

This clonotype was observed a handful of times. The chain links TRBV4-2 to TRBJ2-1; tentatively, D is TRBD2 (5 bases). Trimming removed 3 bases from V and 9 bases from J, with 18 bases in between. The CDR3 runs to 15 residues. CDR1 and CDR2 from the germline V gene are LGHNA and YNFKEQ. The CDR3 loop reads CASSHAAVPTREQFF. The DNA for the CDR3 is TGTGCCAGCAGCCACGCAGCGGTCCCTACACGTGAGCAGTTCTTC.

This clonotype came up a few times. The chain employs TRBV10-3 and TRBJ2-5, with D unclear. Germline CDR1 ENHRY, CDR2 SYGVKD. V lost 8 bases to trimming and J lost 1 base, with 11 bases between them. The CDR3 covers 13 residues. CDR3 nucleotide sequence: TGTGCCATCTCCAGGACGGTCCAAGAGACCCAGTACTTC. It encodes CAISRTVQETQYF.

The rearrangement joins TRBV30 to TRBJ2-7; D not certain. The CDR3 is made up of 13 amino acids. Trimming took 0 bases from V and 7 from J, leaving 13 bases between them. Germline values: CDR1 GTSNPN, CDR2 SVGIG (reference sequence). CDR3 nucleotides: TGTGCCTGGAGTGTTATTTCCTCTGGGGAGCAGTACTTC. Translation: CAWSVISSGEQYF.

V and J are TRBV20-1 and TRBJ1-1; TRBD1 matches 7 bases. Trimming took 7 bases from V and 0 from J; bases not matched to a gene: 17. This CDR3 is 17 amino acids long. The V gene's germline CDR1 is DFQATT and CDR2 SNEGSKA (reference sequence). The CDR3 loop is CSVLRGQGVPMNTEAFF. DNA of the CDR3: TGCAGTGTCTTAAGGGGGCAGGGGGTCCCCATGAACACTGAAGCTTTCTTT.

The CDR3 DNA is TGTGCCATCAGAAGACTAGCGGGAGACTACAATGAGCAGTTCTTC. Amino acids: CAIRRLAGDYNEQFF. The rearrangement links TRBV10-3 to TRBJ2-1; 12 nucleotides agree with TRBD2. CDR3 size: 15 residues. J lost 3 bases, V lost 6 bases, and 3 bases had no gene match. The germline V gene encodes CDR1 ENHRY and CDR2 SYGVKD.

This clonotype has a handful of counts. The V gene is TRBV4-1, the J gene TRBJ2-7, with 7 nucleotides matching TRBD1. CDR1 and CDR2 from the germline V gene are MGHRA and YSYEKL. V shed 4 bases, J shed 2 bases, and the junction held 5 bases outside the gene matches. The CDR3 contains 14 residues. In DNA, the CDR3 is TGCGCCAGCAGCCCGGCGGACAGGACCTACGAGCAGTACTTC. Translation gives CASSPADRTYEQYF.

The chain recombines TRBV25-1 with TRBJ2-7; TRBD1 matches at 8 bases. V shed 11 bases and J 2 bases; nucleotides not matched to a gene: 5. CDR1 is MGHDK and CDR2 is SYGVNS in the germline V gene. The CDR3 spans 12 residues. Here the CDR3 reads CAAGQGAYEQYF. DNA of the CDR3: TGTGCCGCAGGACAGGGCGCCTACGAGCAGTACTTC.

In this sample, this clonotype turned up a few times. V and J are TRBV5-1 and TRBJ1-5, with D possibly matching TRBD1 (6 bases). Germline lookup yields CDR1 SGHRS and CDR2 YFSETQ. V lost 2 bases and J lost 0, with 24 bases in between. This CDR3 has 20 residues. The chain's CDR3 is CASSFRIGGGMIHSNQPQHF. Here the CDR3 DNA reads TGCGCCAGCAGCTTTAGAATCGGGGGCGGGATGATTCATAGCAATCAGCCCCAGCATTTT. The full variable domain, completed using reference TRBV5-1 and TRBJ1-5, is KAGVTQTPRYLIKTRGQQVTLSCSPISGHRSVSWYQQTPGQGLQFLFEYFSETQRNKGNFPGRFSGRQFSNSRSEMNVSTLELGDSALYLCASSFRIGGGMIHSNQPQHFGDGTRLSIL.

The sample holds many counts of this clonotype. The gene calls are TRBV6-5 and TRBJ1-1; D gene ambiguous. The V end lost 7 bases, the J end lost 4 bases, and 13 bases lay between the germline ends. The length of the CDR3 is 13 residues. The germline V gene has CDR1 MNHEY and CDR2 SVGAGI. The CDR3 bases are TGTGCCAGCATGGTGGAAATAGGCACTGAAGCTTTCTTT. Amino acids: CASMVEIGTEAFF.

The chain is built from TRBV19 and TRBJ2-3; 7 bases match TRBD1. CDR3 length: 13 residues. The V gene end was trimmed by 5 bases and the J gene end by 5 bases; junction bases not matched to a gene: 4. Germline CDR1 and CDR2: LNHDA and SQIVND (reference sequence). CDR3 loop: CASSSTGRDTQYF. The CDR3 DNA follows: TGTGCCAGTAGTTCGACAGGGCGAGATACGCAGTATTTT. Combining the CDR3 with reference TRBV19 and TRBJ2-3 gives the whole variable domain DGGITQSPKYLFRKEGQNVTLSCEQNLNHDAMYWYRQDPGQGLRLIYYSQIVNDFQKGDIAEGYSVSREKKESFPLTVTSAQKNPTAFYLCASSSTGRDTQYFGPGTRLTVL.

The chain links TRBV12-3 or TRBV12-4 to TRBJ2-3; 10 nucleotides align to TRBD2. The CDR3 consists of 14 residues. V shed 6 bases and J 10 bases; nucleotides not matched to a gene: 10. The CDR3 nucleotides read TGTGCCAGCAGACGATTAGCGGGGGGAAAAGCGCAGTATTTT. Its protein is CASRRLAGGKAQYF.

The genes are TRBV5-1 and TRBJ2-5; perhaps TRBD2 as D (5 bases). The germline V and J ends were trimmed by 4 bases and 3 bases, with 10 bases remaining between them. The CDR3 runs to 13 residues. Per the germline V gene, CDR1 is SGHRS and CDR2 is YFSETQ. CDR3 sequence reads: CASSPGVEETQYF. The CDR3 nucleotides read TGCGCCAGCAGCCCCGGGGTTGAAGAGACCCAGTACTTC.